The 18 T cell receptor beta chains reported below all come from one sample, sequenced in a study of identical twins (dated by TCRdb to about 2016). The library was obtained by 5' RACE. Sequencing relied on an Illumina HiSeq 2000. In TCRdb, the public reads were trimmed at Q25 with fastp and aligned with MiXCR, with productive beta chains retained. Under each unique CDR3 protein, matching rows form one entry showing the most common genes and DNA. For this sample there are under 1 million distinct CDR3 sequences; more than 9% appear just once. The top ten clones comprise around 1.5% of the sample. A further study also used this sample, focusing on yellow fever vaccine responses in identical twins.

The sample comprised PBMCs. The receptors come from a woman aged 18-29 years in good health.

The chain couples TRBV20-1 to TRBJ2-5; D unclear. CDR3 size: 13 residues. The V and J ends lost 5 bases and 0 bases respectively, with 10 bases between them. CDR1 and CDR2 from the germline V gene are DFQATT and SNEGSKA (reference sequence). The CDR3 sequence: CSAPRNYQETQYF. CDR3 DNA sequence: TGCAGTGCTCCTCGGAATTACCAAGAGACCCAGTACTTC.

This clonotype showed up many times. The rearrangement links TRBV5-1 to TRBJ2-5; D is perhaps TRBD2 (5 bases). Germline CDR1 is SGHRS and CDR2 is YFSETQ. This CDR3 is 14 amino acids long. Trimming shortened V by 0 bases and J by 6 bases, and 12 bases separated the two germline ends. CDR3 DNA sequence: TGCGCCAGCAGCTTGGGCGGGCCCGAAAAGACCCAGTACTTC. It codes for CASSLGGPEKTQYF.

The rearrangement joins TRBV20-1 to TRBJ2-1; D call uncertain. Trimming removed 5 bases at V and 6 bases at J, with 11 bases between. The CDR3 runs to 12 residues. Per the germline V gene, CDR1 is DFQATT and CDR2 is SNEGSKA (reference sequence). Here the CDR3 DNA reads TGCAGTGCTTTCCCTAGTGGCAATGAGCAGTTCTTC. It is translated as CSAFPSGNEQFF.

J is TRBJ2-2 and V is TRBV28; D may be TRBD2 (6 bases). The V end lost 3 bases, the J end lost 6 bases, and 14 bases lay between the germline ends. The germline CDR1 and CDR2 sequences are MDHEN and SYDVKM. This CDR3 has 15 residues. In DNA form, the CDR3 reads TGTGCCAGCAGTTTGCCCCCCCCGGGGGCCGGGGAGCTGTTTTTT. It encodes CASSLPPPGAGELFF.

Ten or more counts support this clonotype. The chain employs TRBV13 and TRBJ2-5, with 7 bases matching TRBD1. J gave up 4 bases and V 5 bases, and 7 bases lay outside the gene matches. Per germline, CDR1 PRHDT and CDR2 FYEKMQ (reference sequence). CDR3 length equals 14 residues. The CDR3 reads CASSAQGSGETQYF. As DNA, the CDR3 is TGTGCCAGCAGCGCACAGGGGAGCGGAGAGACCCAGTACTTC. Combining the CDR3 with reference TRBV13 and TRBJ2-5 gives the whole variable domain AAGVIQSPRHLIKEKRETATLKCYPIPRHDTVYWYQQGPGQDPQFLISFYEKMQSDKGSIPDRFSAQQFSDYHSELNMSSLELGDSALYFCASSAQGSGETQYFGPGTRLLVL.

This chain links TRBV20-1 with TRBJ2-1; D perhaps matches TRBD2 (5 bases). V was cut by 1 base and J by 2 bases, with 9 bases left in between. The CDR3 runs 14 residues. Germline V gene lookup returns CDR1 DFQATT and CDR2 SNEGSKA (reference sequence). The chain's CDR3 is CSARGRGTYNEQFF. The CDR3 DNA sequence: TGCAGTGCTAGAGGACGGGGTACCTACAATGAGCAGTTCTTC.

This clonotype was recorded at least ten times. The V gene is TRBV18, the J gene TRBJ1-1, with a weak D call TRBD1 (6 bases). CDR3 size: 15 residues. Germline V gene data show CDR1 as KGHSH and CDR2 as LQKENI. Trimming cost V 3 bases and J 1 base, with 12 bases left between them. CDR3 in amino acids: CASSPTTGSNTEAFF. The CDR3 DNA reads as TGTGCCAGCTCACCCACGACAGGCTCGAACACTGAAGCTTTCTTT.

The sample holds many counts of this clonotype. The chain recombines TRBV25-1 with TRBJ2-5; no clear D gene. Germline CDR1 is MGHDK and CDR2 is SYGVNS. Between the trimmed V and J ends, which lost 4 bases and 2 bases, there was a span of 11 bases. This CDR3 comprises 14 residues. CDR3 in DNA: TGTGCCAGCAGTGTTAGAGAGCTACAAGAGACCCAGTACTTC. Amino acid sequence: CASSVRELQETQYF.

This clonotype was counted many times. This chain connects TRBV29-1 to TRBJ2-1; 8 bases agree with TRBD2. With V trimmed by 1 base and J by 4 bases, 6 bases remained unmatched. CDR1 SQVTM and CDR2 ANQGSEA come from the germline V gene. The length of the CDR3 is 15 residues. In DNA, the CDR3 is TGCAGCGTTGAAGTTGGACTAGCAACGTACAATGAGCAGTTCTTC. Encoded protein: CSVEVGLATYNEQFF.

At least ten counts were recorded for this clonotype. The rearrangement links TRBV5-1 to TRBJ1-1; D gene ambiguous. CDR1 and CDR2 from the germline V gene are SGHRS and YFSETQ. This CDR3 is built from 13 residues. Trimming took 0 bases from V and 6 from J, leaving 9 bases between them. The CDR3, as DNA: TGCGCCAGCAGCTTGGAGCAGGTCCCTGAAGCTTTCTTT. Translating gives CASSLEQVPEAFF.

In its sample, this clonotype was seen a few times. This chain joins TRBV6-2 or TRBV6-3 and TRBJ2-1; the match to TRBD2 covers 9 bases. CDR1 and CDR2 (germline): MNHEY, SVGEGT. The CDR3 spans 22 residues. Trimming cost V 5 bases and J 1 base; bases outside gene matches: 24. CDR3 protein: CASSPKGIASGTLSESYNEQFF. In DNA, the CDR3 is TGTGCCAGCAGTCCCAAAGGAATAGCTAGCGGGACCCTCTCGGAATCCTACAATGAGCAGTTCTTC.

The chain employs TRBV6-5 and TRBJ2-1; TRBD2 is a possible D gene (5 bases). Trimming cost V 0 bases and J 8 bases, with 8 bases left between them. This CDR3 spans 13 amino acids. CDR1 MNHEY and CDR2 SVGAGI come from the germline V gene. CDR3 in amino acids: CASSYSLGHEQFF. CDR3 nucleotide sequence: TGTGCCAGCAGTTACTCACTAGGGCATGAGCAGTTCTTC.

The CDR3 sequence: CSARDGTSDTGELFF. The CDR3 DNA sequence: TGCAGTGCTAGGGACGGGACTTCCGACACCGGGGAGCTGTTTTTT. The chain uses TRBV20-1 and TRBJ2-2, with a possible D match to TRBD2 (6 bases). Trimming cost V 3 bases and J 3 bases, with 14 bases left between them. CDR3 length equals 15 residues. CDR1 and CDR2 (germline): DFQATT, SNEGSKA (reference sequence).

This rearrangement joins TRBV5-1 to TRBJ2-3; 9 bases are shared with TRBD2. V gave up 0 bases and J gave up 3 bases; unmatched junction bases: 8. The CDR3 totals 17 residues. Germline V lookup: CDR1 SGHRS, CDR2 YFSETQ. The CDR3 bases are TGCGCCAGCAGCTTGGGCCGTTTAGCGGGAGTTACAGATACGCAGTATTTT. It translates to CASSLGRLAGVTDTQYF.

As concerns this clonotype: Here the CDR3 omits its conserved ending phenylalanine or tryptophan, so a read error is the likely source. The rearrangement joins TRBV5-4 to TRBJ2-1; TRBD1 might be the D (6 bases). Trimming took off 4 bases at V and 8 bases at J, with 10 bases between the two ends. Germline assignment: CDR1 SGHNT and CDR2 YYREEE (reference sequence). The CDR3 runs to 12 residues. The CDR3 spells CASSLQGDEQFS. CDR3 nucleotide sequence: TGTGCCAGCAGCCTACAGGGAGATGAGCAGTTCTCC.

The CDR3 reads CASSSIASYEQYF. CDR3 nucleotides: TGTGCCAGCAGCTCGATAGCGAGCTACGAGCAGTACTTC. The chain recombines TRBV7-2 with TRBJ2-7; D possibly corresponds to TRBD2 (5 bases). There are 13 residues in the CDR3. The ends were cut back, 4 bases at V and 3 bases at J, with 10 bases in the middle. The germline CDR1 and CDR2 sequences are SGHTA and FQGNSA.

This clonotype was observed a few times. The chain employs TRBV2 and TRBJ1-1; a possible D gene is TRBD1 (6 bases). From germline, CDR1 is SNHLY and CDR2 FYNNEI. This CDR3 comprises 11 residues. Trimming cost V 6 bases and J 11 bases, with 13 bases left between them. CDR3 in DNA: TGTGCCAGCAGCCCTAACAGGGCTGCTTTCTTT. This gives the protein CASSPNRAAFF.

Many counts were recorded for this clonotype. The chain carries TRBV12-3 or TRBV12-4 and TRBJ1-3; D not resolved. This CDR3 has 12 residues. Trimming removed 3 bases from V and 3 bases from J, with 3 bases in between. The CDR3 region is CASSFRGNTIYF. CDR3 coding DNA: TGTGCCAGCAGTTTTCGTGGAAACACCATATATTTT.